These 28 T cell receptor beta chains were sequenced from one sample in a study of healthy donors' naive CD4 and CD8 T cells. Starting from 500 ng of total RNA, TCR libraries were made with linear amplification. From the reads, TCRdb called clonotypes with MiXCR, one entry per CDR3 protein. The profile shows 180,000 or so distinct CDR3 sequences, under 85% of them singletons. The specimen was naive CD4+ and CD8+ T cells sorted from blood, pooled from several donors. The receptor source for this set is a pool of human donors in good health; the sample pools cells from several healthy donors.

The V and J genes are TRBV20-1 and TRBJ1-2; 8 positions match TRBD1. CDR3 length equals 14 residues. Unmatched junction bases numbered 10, after V lost 6 bases and J lost 4 bases. Per germline, CDR1 DFQATT and CDR2 SNEGSKA (reference sequence). The CDR3 nucleotides read TGCAGTGCCAACCGGGACAGGACGGTCTATGGCTACACCTTC. This codes for CSANRDRTVYGYTF.

On this clonotype: This may be a read error, as it is one base from a much larger clone. The gene calls are TRBV27 and TRBJ1-5; D is ambiguous. This CDR3 is 14 amino acids long. CDR1 and CDR2 from the germline V gene are MNHEY and SMNVEV (reference sequence). The DNA of the CDR3 is TGTGCCAGCAGACCAATTTATAGCAATCGGCCCCAGCATTTT. This encodes CASRPIYSNRPQHF.

The chain combines TRBV29-1 with TRBJ1-5; D is undetermined. V lost 7 bases to trimming and J lost 3 bases, with 13 bases between them. CDR3 size: 13 residues. Germline loops: CDR1 SQVTM, CDR2 ANQGSEA. The CDR3 DNA sequence: TGCAGCGCCCGAGCGGGGAACAATCAGCCCCAGCATTTT. Amino acid sequence: CSARAGNNQPQHF.

This clonotype was detected a few times. J is TRBJ2-2 and V is TRBV12-3 or TRBV12-4; 7 bases agree with TRBD2. The CDR3 has 15 residues. Trimming at V came to 5 bases and at J to 5 bases, leaving 8 bases not matched to a gene. CDR3: CASSTGLLGTGELFF. The CDR3 nucleotides are TGTGCCAGCAGTACGGGACTATTAGGTACCGGGGAGCTGTTTTTT.

The rearrangement uses TRBV29-1 and TRBJ1-1, with a weak D call TRBD1 (6 bases). This CDR3 has 14 amino acids. Germline V CDR1 and CDR2: SQVTM, ANQGSEA. V was pared by 6 bases and J by 0 bases, with 14 bases between. The CDR3 loop is CSVGGHLMNTEAFF. CDR3 coding DNA: TGCAGCGTGGGGGGCCATCTCATGAACACTGAAGCTTTCTTT.

The rearrangement joins TRBV29-1 to TRBJ2-5; D not resolved. The CDR3 totals 13 residues. Trimming stripped 0 bases from V and 4 bases from J, with 9 bases between. The germline V gene has CDR1 SQVTM and CDR2 ANQGSEA. For the CDR3, the DNA is TGCAGCGTTGAAGAGGGCGTTCCAGAGACCCAGTACTTC. This translates into CSVEEGVPETQYF.

This clonotype was observed a handful of times. The rearrangement uses TRBV29-1 and TRBJ2-5; D uncertain. The length of the CDR3 is 13 residues. V shed 5 bases and J shed 5 bases, with 15 bases lying between them. CDR1 is SQVTM, CDR2 ANQGSEA, per germline. The CDR3: CSVRFTAAETQYF. The CDR3 DNA is TGCAGCGTTAGGTTTACAGCCGCTGAGACCCAGTACTTC.

V usage is TRBV6-1 and J usage is TRBJ1-1, with D uncertain. The germline V gene has CDR1 MNHNS and CDR2 SASEGT. Trimming left V 7 bases short and J 1 base short, with 13 bases between. CDR3 size: 14 residues. CDR3 DNA: TGTGCCAGCATTCCTACGTGTGGGAACACTGAAGCTTTCTTT. Translation: CASIPTCGNTEAFF.

This clonotype was counted between two and nine times. The J gene is TRBJ1-2, the V gene TRBV29-1; possibly TRBD1 for D (6 bases). CDR1 is SQVTM, CDR2 ANQGSEA, per germline. This CDR3 comprises 13 residues. V was pared by 4 bases and J by 7 bases, with 16 bases between. CDR3 amino acids: CSVVGQRVGGYTF. DNA of the CDR3: TGCAGCGTTGTAGGACAGCGAGTCGGTGGCTACACCTTC.

The chain carries TRBV18 and TRBJ2-1; perhaps TRBD1 as D (6 bases). With 4 bases removed from V and 4 bases from J, the gap between germline ends came to 17 bases. CDR1 is KGHSH and CDR2 is LQKENI in the germline V gene. The CDR3 runs to 16 residues. CDR3 bases: TGTGCCAGCTCACTTTTCGACAGGAATATTTACAATGAGCAGTTCTTC. Encoded protein: CASSLFDRNIYNEQFF.

The J gene is TRBJ1-2, the V gene TRBV6-6; D call uncertain. This CDR3 spans 16 amino acids. The germline V and J ends were trimmed by 0 bases and 4 bases, with 15 bases remaining between them. Germline V gene data show CDR1 as MNHNY and CDR2 as SVGAGI (reference sequence). CDR3 protein: CASSYSASNPIYGYTF. DNA for the CDR3: TGTGCCAGCAGTTACTCAGCGAGCAACCCCATCTATGGCTACACCTTC.

CDR3 loop: CASSPRVAYEQYF. The CDR3 DNA is TGTGCCAGCAGTCCAAGGGTGGCTTACGAGCAGTACTTC. The V call is TRBV6-5, the J call TRBJ2-7; D gene uncertain. The length of the CDR3 is 13 residues. The V gene lost 5 bases and the J gene lost 4 bases, with 12 bases spanning the gap. CDR1 and CDR2 (germline): MNHEY, SVGAGI.

The chain couples TRBV30 to TRBJ2-5; 7 nucleotides align to TRBD2. V trimming: 3 bases; J trimming: 3 bases; junction bases outside the gene matches: 4. This CDR3 has 13 residues. Germline V gives CDR1 GTSNPN, CDR2 SVGIG (reference sequence). CDR3 DNA: TGTGCCTGGAGGACTAGCAGAGAAGAGACCCAGTACTTC. Translated, it gives CAWRTSREETQYF.

The chain combines TRBV29-1 with TRBJ2-3; D not resolved. Deletions cut 3 bases from V and 0 bases from J, with 10 bases between. The germline V gene has CDR1 SQVTM and CDR2 ANQGSEA. The CDR3 totals 14 residues. CDR3 nucleotides: TGCAGCGTTGATGCCGGACCCAGCACAGATACGCAGTATTTT. Its translation: CSVDAGPSTDTQYF.

The gene calls are TRBV10-3 and TRBJ2-7; D is ambiguous. V gave up 7 bases and J gave up 6 bases, with 10 bases separating them. The CDR3 consists of 11 residues. The germline V gene has CDR1 ENHRY and CDR2 SYGVKD. This CDR3 is CAITGTGEQYF. CDR3 sequence (DNA): TGTGCCATCACTGGTACCGGCGAGCAGTACTTC.

V gene TRBV29-1 combines with J gene TRBJ2-5; no clear D gene. The CDR3 contains 12 residues. The germline V and J ends were trimmed by 4 bases and 4 bases, with 10 bases remaining between them. Germline loops: CDR1 SQVTM, CDR2 ANQGSEA. For the CDR3, the DNA is TGCAGCGTTGGATCAGGCGGAGAGACCCAGTACTTC. Translated, it gives CSVGSGGETQYF.

The chain combines TRBV12-3 or TRBV12-4 with TRBJ2-3; D remains unclear. Trimming took off 8 bases at V and 6 bases at J, with 12 bases between the two ends. The CDR3 spans 12 residues. CDR3 loop: CASGTTWDTQYF. Here the CDR3 DNA reads TGTGCCAGCGGAACAACGTGGGATACGCAGTATTTT.

The CDR3 region is CSVGTSGRAYNEQFF. The CDR3, as DNA: TGCAGCGTTGGGACTAGCGGGAGGGCCTACAATGAGCAGTTCTTC. V is TRBV29-1 and J is TRBJ2-1, with 15 bases identical to TRBD2. Germline CDR1 and CDR2: SQVTM and ANQGSEA. This CDR3 is 15 amino acids long. Trimming removed 4 bases from V and 2 bases from J; junction bases left unmatched: 0.

The genes are TRBV29-1 and TRBJ2-1; 7 positions match TRBD2. The CDR3 has 14 amino acids. Germline V gene sequence: CDR1 SQVTM, CDR2 ANQGSEA. The trim removed 3 bases at V and 7 bases at J, leaving 9 bases unmatched. The CDR3 protein is CSVDSAGARNEQFF. DNA for the CDR3: TGCAGCGTTGATTCGGCGGGAGCTCGTAATGAGCAGTTCTTC.

V gene TRBV30 combines with J gene TRBJ1-3; D is possibly TRBD1 (5 bases). CDR1 GTSNPN and CDR2 SVGIG come from the germline V gene (reference sequence). V was clipped by 3 bases and J by 2 bases, with 17 bases between them. There are 16 residues in the CDR3. CDR3 nucleotides: TGTGCCTGGAGCGCCCGGGGAAGGGGAGCTGGAAACACCATATATTTT. Protein product: CAWSARGRGAGNTIYF.

The chain joins TRBV5-4 to TRBJ2-1; 8 positions match TRBD1. V lost 4 bases and J lost 8; bases outside the gene matches: 8. CDR1 and CDR2 (germline): SGHNT, YYREEE (reference sequence). The CDR3 contains 14 residues. As DNA, the CDR3 is TGTGCCAGCAGCAAGGACAGGGCCGGGGATGAGCAGTTCTTC. Its translation is CASSKDRAGDEQFF.

CDR3 region: CASSLGNPYEQYF. The CDR3 DNA follows: TGTGCCAGCAGCCTGGGAAATCCCTACGAGCAGTACTTC. The J gene is TRBJ2-7, the V gene TRBV11-2; D not resolved. CDR3 size: 13 residues. Germline loops: CDR1 SGHAT, CDR2 FQNNGV. V lost 5 bases and J 2 bases, leaving 10 bases between the germline ends.

The chain couples TRBV19 to TRBJ2-2; TRBD2 agrees at 7 bases. The length of the CDR3 is 16 residues. Germline CDR1 reads LNHDA; CDR2 reads SQIVND (reference sequence). The ends lost 1 base at V and 1 base at J; junction bases unmatched: 3. The CDR3 here is CASSIGLAQNTGELFF. In DNA form, the CDR3 reads TGTGCCAGTAGTATAGGACTAGCTCAGAACACCGGGGAGCTGTTTTTT.

CDR3 loop: CSARPAGRLAGELFF. As DNA, the CDR3 is TGCAGTGCTAGACCGGCGGGGCGATTGGCCGGGGAGCTGTTTTTT. V usage is TRBV20-1 and J usage is TRBJ2-2, with TRBD2 as a possible D gene (6 bases). The CDR3 is 15 residues long. Germline lookup yields CDR1 DFQATT and CDR2 SNEGSKA (reference sequence). The ends were cut back, 2 bases at V and 6 bases at J, with 16 bases in the middle.

V usage is TRBV6-5 and J usage is TRBJ2-1; D remains unclear. Trimming left V 11 bases short and J 1 base short, with 15 bases between. The CDR3 covers 14 residues. Germline CDR1 is MNHEY and CDR2 is SVGAGI. The CDR3 bases are TGTGCCGCCTCCGCGCTCACTTCCTACAATGAGCAGTTCTTC. It translates to CAASALTSYNEQFF.

This chain joins TRBV10-3 and TRBJ1-2; D not resolved. Looked up from germline, CDR1 is ENHRY and CDR2 is SYGVKD. The CDR3 extends over 14 amino acids. Deletions cut 0 bases from V and 8 bases from J, with 13 bases between. CDR3 bases: TGTGCCATCAGTGAGTCGGAAGGCGGCGGGGGCTACACCTTC. Its protein is CAISESEGGGGYTF.

The genes are TRBV21-1 and TRBJ2-7; the D call TRBD1 from the table was never checked on the DNA. TRBV21-1 is given as a pseudogene. The CDR3 runs 18 residues. The CDR3 coding sequence is TGTGCCAGCAGCAAAACCCGATGGACAGTAGGAAGCTCCTACGAGCAGTACTTC. Residues: CASSKTRWTVGSSYEQYF.

The rearrangement links TRBV6-6 to TRBJ1-1; unclear D gene. Germline CDR1 is MNHNY and CDR2 is SVGAGI (reference sequence). The V end lost 6 bases, the J end lost 3 bases, and 17 bases lay between the germline ends. The CDR3 sequence is 15 residues long. As DNA, the CDR3 is TGTGCCAGCAGCCATAACCGGGAGCCTTACACTGAAGCTTTCTTT. This codes for CASSHNREPYTEAFF.